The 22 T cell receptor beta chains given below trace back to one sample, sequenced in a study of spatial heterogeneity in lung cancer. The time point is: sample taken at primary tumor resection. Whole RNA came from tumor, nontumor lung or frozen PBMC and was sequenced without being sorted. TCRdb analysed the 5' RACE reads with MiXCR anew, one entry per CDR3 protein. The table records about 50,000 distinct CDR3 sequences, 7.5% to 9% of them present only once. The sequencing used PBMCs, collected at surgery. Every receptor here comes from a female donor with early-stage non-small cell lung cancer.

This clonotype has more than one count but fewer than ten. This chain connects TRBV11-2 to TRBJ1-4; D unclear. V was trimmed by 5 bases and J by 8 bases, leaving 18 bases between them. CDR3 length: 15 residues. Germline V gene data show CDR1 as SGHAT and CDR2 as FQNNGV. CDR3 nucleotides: TGTGCCAGCAGCAGAACCCCGGGAAGCAACGAAAAACTGTTTTTT. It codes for CASSRTPGSNEKLFF.

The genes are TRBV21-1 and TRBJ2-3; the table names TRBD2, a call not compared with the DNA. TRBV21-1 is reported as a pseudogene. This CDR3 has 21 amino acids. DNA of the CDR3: TGTGCCAGCAGCAAAGAAGGAGCGGGACTAGCGGTTCAAGGCAACTCAGATACGCAGTATTTT. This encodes CASSKEGAGLAVQGNSDTQYF.

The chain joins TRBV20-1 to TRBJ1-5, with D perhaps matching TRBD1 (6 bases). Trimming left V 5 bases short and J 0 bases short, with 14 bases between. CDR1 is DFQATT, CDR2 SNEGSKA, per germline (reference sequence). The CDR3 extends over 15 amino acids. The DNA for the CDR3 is TGCAGTGCTCAAGGGATACAGGGTAGCAATCAGCCCCAGCATTTT. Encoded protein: CSAQGIQGSNQPQHF.

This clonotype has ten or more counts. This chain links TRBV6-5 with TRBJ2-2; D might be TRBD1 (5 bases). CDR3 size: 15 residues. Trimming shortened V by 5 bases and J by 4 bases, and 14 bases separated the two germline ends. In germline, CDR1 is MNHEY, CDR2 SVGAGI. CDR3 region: CASSGWPRGTGELFF. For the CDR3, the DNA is TGTGCCAGCAGTGGATGGCCTAGGGGCACCGGGGAGCTGTTTTTT.

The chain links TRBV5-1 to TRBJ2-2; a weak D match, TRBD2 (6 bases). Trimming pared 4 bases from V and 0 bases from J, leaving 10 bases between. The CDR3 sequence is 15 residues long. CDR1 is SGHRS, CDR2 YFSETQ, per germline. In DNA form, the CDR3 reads TGCGCCAGCAGCCCGCGGGGAACGAACACCGGGGAGCTGTTTTTT. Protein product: CASSPRGTNTGELFF.

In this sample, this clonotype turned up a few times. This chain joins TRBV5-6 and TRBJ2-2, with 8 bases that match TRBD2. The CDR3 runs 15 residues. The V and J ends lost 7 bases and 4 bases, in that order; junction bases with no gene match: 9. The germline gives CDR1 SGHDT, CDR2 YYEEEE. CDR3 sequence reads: CASGQAGVGTGELFF. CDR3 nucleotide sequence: TGTGCCAGCGGCCAAGCGGGGGTAGGCACCGGGGAGCTGTTTTTT.

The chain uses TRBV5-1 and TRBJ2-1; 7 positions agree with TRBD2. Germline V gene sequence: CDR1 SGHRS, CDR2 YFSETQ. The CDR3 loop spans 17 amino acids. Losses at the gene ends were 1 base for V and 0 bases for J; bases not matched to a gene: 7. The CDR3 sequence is CASSLLGRGSSYNEQFF. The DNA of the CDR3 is TGCGCCAGCAGCTTGTTGGGGCGGGGGAGCTCCTACAATGAGCAGTTCTTC.

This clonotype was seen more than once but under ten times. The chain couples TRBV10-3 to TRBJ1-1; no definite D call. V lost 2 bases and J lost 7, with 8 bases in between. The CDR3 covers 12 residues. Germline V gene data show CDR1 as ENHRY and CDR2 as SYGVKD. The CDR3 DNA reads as TGTGCCATCAGTGAGGGGTATCGTGAAGCTTTCTTT. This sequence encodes CAISEGYREAFF.

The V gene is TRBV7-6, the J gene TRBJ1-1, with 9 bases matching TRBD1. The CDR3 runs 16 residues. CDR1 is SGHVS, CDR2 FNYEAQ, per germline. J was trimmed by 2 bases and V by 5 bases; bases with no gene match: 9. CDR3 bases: TGTGCCAGCAGCCCAAAAACAGGGGGCCAAAACACTGAAGCTTTCTTT. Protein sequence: CASSPKTGGQNTEAFF. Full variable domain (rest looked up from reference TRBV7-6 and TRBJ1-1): GAGVSQSPRYKVTKRGQDVALRCDPISGHVSLYWYRQALGQGPEFLTYFNYEAQQDKSGLPNDRFSAERPEGSISTLTIQRTEQRDSAMYRCASSPKTGGQNTEAFFGQGTRLTVV.

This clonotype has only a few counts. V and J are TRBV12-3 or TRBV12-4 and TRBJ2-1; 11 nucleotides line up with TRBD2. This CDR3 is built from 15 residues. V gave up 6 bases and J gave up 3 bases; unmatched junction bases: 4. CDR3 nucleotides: TGTGCCAGCAGGGTAGCGGGGGGGCTCTACAATGAGCAGTTCTTC. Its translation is CASRVAGGLYNEQFF.

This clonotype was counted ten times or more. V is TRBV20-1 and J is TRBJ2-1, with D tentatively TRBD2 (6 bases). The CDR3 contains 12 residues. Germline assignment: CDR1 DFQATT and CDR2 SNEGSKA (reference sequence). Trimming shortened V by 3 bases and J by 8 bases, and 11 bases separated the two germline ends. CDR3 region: CSASLGGYEQFF. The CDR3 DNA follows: TGCAGTGCTAGCCTCGGGGGTTATGAGCAGTTCTTC.

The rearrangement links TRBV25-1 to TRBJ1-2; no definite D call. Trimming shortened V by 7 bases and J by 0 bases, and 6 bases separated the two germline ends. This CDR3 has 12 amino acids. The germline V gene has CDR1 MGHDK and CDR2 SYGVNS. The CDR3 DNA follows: TGTGCCAGCACAGACGCTAACTATGGCTACACCTTC. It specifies CASTDANYGYTF.

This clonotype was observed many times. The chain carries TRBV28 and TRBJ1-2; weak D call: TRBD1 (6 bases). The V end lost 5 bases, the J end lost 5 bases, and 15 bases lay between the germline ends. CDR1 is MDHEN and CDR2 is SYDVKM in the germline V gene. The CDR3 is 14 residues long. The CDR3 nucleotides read TGTGCCAGCAGTCCCCCGACAGGCCCTTATGGCTACACCTTC. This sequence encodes CASSPPTGPYGYTF.

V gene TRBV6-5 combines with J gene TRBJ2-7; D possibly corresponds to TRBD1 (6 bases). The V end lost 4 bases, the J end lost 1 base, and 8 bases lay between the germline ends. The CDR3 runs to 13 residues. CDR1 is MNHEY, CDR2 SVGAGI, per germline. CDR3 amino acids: CASSFTGSYEQYF. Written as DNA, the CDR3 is TGTGCCAGCAGTTTCACAGGGTCCTACGAGCAGTACTTC.

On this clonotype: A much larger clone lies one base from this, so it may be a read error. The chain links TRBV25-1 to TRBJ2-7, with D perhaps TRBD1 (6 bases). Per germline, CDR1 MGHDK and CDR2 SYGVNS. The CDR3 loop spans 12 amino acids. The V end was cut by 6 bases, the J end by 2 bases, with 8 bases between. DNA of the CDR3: TGTGCCAGCAGCAGGGGAACCTACGAGCAGTACTTC. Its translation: CASSRGTYEQYF.

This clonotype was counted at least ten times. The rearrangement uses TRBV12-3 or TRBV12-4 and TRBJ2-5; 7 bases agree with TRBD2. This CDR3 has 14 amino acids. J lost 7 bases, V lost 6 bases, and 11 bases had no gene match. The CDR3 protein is CASSPLARSGTQYF. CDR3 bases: TGTGCCAGCAGCCCACTAGCGCGGAGTGGGACCCAGTACTTC.

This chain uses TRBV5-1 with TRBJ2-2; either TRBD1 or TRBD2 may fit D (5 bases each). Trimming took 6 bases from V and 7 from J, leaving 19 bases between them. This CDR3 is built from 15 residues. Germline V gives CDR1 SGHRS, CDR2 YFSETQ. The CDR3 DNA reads TGCGCCAGCATCCCCGATGGGGGTCAGGGCGGGGAGCTGTTTTTT. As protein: CASIPDGGQGGELFF.

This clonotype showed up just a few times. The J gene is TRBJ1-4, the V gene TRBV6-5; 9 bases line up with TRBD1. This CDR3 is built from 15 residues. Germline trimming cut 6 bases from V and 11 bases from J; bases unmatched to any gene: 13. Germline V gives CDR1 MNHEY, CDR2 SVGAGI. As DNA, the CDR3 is TGTGCCAGCAGCTCTGGGACAGGGAGGGGAGAGAAACTGTTTTTT. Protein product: CASSSGTGRGEKLFF.

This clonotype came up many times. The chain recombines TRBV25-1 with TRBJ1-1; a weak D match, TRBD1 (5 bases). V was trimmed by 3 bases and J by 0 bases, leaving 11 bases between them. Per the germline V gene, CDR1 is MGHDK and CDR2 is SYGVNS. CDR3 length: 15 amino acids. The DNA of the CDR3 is TGTGCCAGCAGTGAGGTAGGGGATTTGAACACTGAAGCTTTCTTT. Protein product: CASSEVGDLNTEAFF.

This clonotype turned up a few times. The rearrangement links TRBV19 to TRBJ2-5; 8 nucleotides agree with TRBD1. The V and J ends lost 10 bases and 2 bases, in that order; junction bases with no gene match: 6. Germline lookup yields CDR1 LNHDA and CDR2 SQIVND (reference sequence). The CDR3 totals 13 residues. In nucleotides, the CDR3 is TGTGCCAATACGAACAGGGGGCAAGAGACCCAGTACTTC. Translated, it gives CANTNRGQETQYF.

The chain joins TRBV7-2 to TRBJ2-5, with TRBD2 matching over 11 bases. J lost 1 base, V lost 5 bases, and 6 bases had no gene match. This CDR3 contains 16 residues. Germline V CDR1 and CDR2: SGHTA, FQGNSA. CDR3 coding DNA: TGTGCCAGCAGCGGAGCCGGACTAGCGGGCCAAGAGACCCAGTACTTC. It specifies CASSGAGLAGQETQYF.

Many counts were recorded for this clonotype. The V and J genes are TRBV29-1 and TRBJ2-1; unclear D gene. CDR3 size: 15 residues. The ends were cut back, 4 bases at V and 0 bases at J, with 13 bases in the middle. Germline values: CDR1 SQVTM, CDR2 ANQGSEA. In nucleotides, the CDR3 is TGCAGCGTTGTGCCAGGACCGCGCTCCTACAATGAGCAGTTCTTC. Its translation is CSVVPGPRSYNEQFF.